The subject of this entry is one T cell receptor beta chain. Germline CDR1 and CDR2: MNHEY and SVGAGI. The ends were cut back, 4 bases at V and 6 bases at J, with 13 bases in the middle. There are 14 residues in the CDR3. This sample was included in a study of shared clonotypes between healthy human individuals. Study-wide context: Samples came from a couple of female and three male donors aged 18 to 49.

The authors ran the assay at deep level. Only in-frame clones appear in the TCRdb table, and some are missing; sequencing was by immunoSEQ multiplex PCR. In the table there are some 510,000 clones, about four fifths of which are singletons. The chain links TRBV6-5 to TRBJ1-5; D gene uncertain. The sequencing sample was made of PBMCs. The TCR originated in a woman aged 40 to 55 in good health. Some clones in this sample may be carry-over from other donors' samples. The DNA of the CDR3 is TGTGCCAGCAGTTCCGACCCCAGCGGTCAGCCCCAGCATTTT. Amino acid sequence: CASSSDPSGQPQHF.